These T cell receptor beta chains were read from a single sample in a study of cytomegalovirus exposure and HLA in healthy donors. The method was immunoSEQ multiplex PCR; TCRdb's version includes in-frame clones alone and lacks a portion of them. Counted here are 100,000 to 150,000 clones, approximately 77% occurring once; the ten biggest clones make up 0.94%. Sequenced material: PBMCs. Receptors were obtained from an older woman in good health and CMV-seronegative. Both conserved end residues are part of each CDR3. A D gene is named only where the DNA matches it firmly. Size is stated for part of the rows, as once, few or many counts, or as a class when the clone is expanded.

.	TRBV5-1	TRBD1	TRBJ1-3	CASSFSPGQGIGNTIYF	TGCGCCAGCAGCTTTTCCCCGGGACAGGGAATTGGAAACACCATATATTTT
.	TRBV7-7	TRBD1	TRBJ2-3	CASSFRAGTGEQYF	TGTGCCAGCAGCTTCCGAGCCGGGACAGGGGAGCAGTATTTT
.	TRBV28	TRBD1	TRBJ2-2	CASSLWGQANTGELFF	TGTGCCAGCAGTTTATGGGGACAGGCGAACACCGGGGAGCTGTTTTTT
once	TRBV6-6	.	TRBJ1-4	CAGAGSTNEKLFF	TGTGCCGGGGCCGGTTCAACTAATGAAAAACTGTTTTTT
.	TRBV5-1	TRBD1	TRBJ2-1	CASSLPTGDEQFF	TGCGCCAGCAGCTTACCGACAGGGGATGAGCAGTTCTTC
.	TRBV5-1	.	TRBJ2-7	CASSLVVEAKAYEQYF	TGCGCCAGCAGCTTGGTTGTGGAGGCGAAGGCCTACGAGCAGTACTTC
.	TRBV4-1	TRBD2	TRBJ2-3	CASSPSLAGGPISTDTQYF	TGCGCCAGCAGCCCTTCACTAGCGGGGGGTCCTATATCCACAGATACGCAGTATTTT
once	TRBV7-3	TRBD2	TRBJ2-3	CASSFFPGTNTDTQYF	TGTGCCAGCAGCTTTTTCCCGGGGACTAACACAGATACGCAGTATTTT
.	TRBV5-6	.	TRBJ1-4	CASSLEGATNEKLFF	TGTGCCAGCAGCTTGGAGGGAGCAACTAATGAAAAACTGTTTTTT
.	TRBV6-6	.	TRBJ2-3	CASSTLGQNTDTQYF	TGTGCCAGCAGTACCCTGGGACAAAACACAGATACGCAGTATTTT
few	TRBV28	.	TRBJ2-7	CASVRGSPYEQYF	TGTGCCAGCGTTAGGGGAAGCCCATACGAGCAGTACTTC
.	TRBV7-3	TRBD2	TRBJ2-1	CASSSSGTRLFF	TGTGCCAGCAGCTCCTCCGGGACTAGACTGTTCTTC
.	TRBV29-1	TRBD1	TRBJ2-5	CSAHSGTGAETQYF	TGCAGCGCACACTCTGGGACAGGGGCAGAGACCCAGTACTTC
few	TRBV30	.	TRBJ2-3	CAWRGGAPWRWDTQYF	TGTGCCTGGAGAGGGGGGGCTCCCTGGCGGTGGGATACGCAGTATTTT
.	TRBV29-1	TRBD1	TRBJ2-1	CSGQGGSYNEQFF	TGCAGCGGACAGGGCGGATCCTACAATGAGCAGTTCTTC
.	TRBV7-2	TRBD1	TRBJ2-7	CASSSDRGVYEQYF	TGTGCCAGCAGCTCGGACAGGGGAGTCTACGAGCAGTACTTC
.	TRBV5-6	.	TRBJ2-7	CASSLTDEQYF	TGTGCCAGCAGCTTGACGGACGAGCAGTACTTC
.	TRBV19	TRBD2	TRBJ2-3	CASSPRSSGGTDTQYF	TGTGCCAGTTCTCCCCGTTCTAGCGGGGGGACAGATACGCAGTATTTT
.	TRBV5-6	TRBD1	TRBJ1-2	CASSQRGRGPGYGYTF	TGTGCCAGCAGCCAAAGGGGTAGGGGGCCGGGCTATGGCTACACCTTC
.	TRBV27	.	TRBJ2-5	CASSSEETQYF	TGTGCCAGCAGTTCTGAAGAGACCCAGTACTTC
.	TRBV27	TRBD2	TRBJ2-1	CASSQLGREGRNEQFF	TGTGCCAGCAGCCAGCTCGGGCGGGAGGGCAGGAATGAGCAGTTCTTC
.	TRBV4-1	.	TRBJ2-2	CASSPTWARNGTGELFF	TGCGCCAGCAGCCCTACCTGGGCGCGAAATGGCACCGGGGAGCTGTTTTTT
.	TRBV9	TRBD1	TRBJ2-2	CASSNPGQGATGELFF	TGTGCCAGCAGCAACCCGGGACAGGGGGCCACCGGGGAGCTGTTTTTT
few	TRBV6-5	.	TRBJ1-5	CASSVEGRPPQPQHF	TGTGCCAGCAGTGTGGAGGGCAGACCCCCCCAGCCCCAGCATTTT
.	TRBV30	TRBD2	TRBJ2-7	CAWRRSGRTYEQYF	TGTGCCTGGAGGCGAAGCGGGAGGACCTACGAGCAGTACTTC
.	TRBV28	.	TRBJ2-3	CASSWGGFRGADTQYF	TGTGCCAGCAGTTGGGGGGGTTTCAGGGGTGCAGATACGCAGTATTTT
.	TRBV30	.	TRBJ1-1	CAWSVLGRKNTEAFF	TGTGCCTGGAGTGTACTGGGCAGAAAGAACACTGAAGCTTTCTTT
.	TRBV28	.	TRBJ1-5	CASSLDRTGSNQPQHF	TGTGCCAGCAGTTTAGACCGTACAGGGAGCAATCAGCCCCAGCATTTT
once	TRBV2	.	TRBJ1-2	CASSEYSYGYTF	TGTGCCAGCAGTGAGTACAGCTATGGCTACACCTTC
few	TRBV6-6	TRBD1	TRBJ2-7	CASSQPGQGLSEQYF	TGTGCCAGCAGTCAACCGGGACAGGGGTTGTCCGAGCAGTACTTC
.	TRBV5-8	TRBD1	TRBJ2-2	CATDPGTANTGELFF	TGTGCCACCGACCCCGGGACAGCGAACACCGGGGAGCTGTTTTTT
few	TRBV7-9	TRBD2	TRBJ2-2	CASSPPLSGSETGELFF	TGTGCCAGCAGCCCCCCCCTTAGCGGGAGTGAGACCGGGGAGCTGTTTTTT